This T cell receptor beta chain came from a study of T cell changes during pregnancy in multiple sclerosis. The CDR3 loop spans 16 amino acids. V lost 1 base to trimming and J lost 7 bases, with 16 bases between them. Germline V lookup: CDR1 SGHTA, CDR2 FQGTGA. This table comes from immunoSEQ multiplex PCR, and its TCRdb copy is limited to in-frame clones, with some not included. The sample has around 62,000 clones, approximately 90% seen once. Sequences were derived from peripheral blood, sampled in the first trimester of pregnancy. The rearrangement joins TRBV7-3 to TRBJ2-2; D is ambiguous. The TCR comes from a female donor with multiple sclerosis, enrolled in a pregnancy study. In DNA, the CDR3 is TGTGCCAGCAGCTTAATACATCGGCAGGTGGACGGGGAGCTGTTTTTT. Its translation is CASSLIHRQVDGELFF.